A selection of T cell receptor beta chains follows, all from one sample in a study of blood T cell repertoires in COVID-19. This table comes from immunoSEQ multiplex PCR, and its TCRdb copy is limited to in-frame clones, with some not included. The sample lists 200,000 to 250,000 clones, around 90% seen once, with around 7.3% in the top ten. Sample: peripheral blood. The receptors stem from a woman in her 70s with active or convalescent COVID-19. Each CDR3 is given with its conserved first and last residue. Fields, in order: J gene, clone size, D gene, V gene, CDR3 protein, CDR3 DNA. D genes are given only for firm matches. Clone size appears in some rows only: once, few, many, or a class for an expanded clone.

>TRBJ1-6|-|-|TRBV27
CASSLSSLYNSPLHF
TGTGCCAGCAGCCTCAGTAGCCTCTATAATTCACCCCTCCACTTT
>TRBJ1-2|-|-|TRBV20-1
CSVTSGMGYTF
TGCAGTGTTACGTCGGGTATGGGCTACACCTTC
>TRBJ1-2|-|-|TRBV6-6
CASSFPGNYGYTF
TGTGCCAGCAGTTTCCCAGGAAACTATGGCTACACCTTC
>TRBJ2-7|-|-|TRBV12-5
CASALQESYEQYF
TGTGCTAGTGCCCTACAGGAATCCTACGAGCAGTACTTC
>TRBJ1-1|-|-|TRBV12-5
CASGLTGHLNTEAFF
TGTGCTAGTGGCCTTACAGGTCACTTGAACACTGAAGCTTTCTTT
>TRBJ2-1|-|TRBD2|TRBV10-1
CASSSGASGNNEQFF
TGCGCCAGCAGTTCAGGAGCTAGCGGTAACAATGAGCAGTTCTTC
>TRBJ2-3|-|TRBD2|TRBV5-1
CASSSGLADYTSTDTQYF
TGCGCCAGCAGCTCGGGACTAGCGGATTACACTAGCACAGATACGCAGTATTTT
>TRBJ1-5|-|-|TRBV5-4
CASSRGVNQPQHF
TGTGCCAGCAGCCGGGGGGTCAATCAGCCCCAGCATTTT
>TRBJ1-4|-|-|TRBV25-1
CASTAGGVGEKLFF
TGTGCCAGCACCGCGGGGGGTGTAGGGGAAAAACTGTTTTTT
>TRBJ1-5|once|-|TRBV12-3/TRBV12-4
CASNGGFNQPQHF
TGTGCCAGCAACGGAGGTTTCAATCAGCCCCAGCATTTT
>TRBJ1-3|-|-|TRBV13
CASSLNIGNTIYF
TGTGCCAGCAGCTTAAACATTGGAAACACCATATATTTT
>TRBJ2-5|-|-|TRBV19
CASSTAAQETQYF
TGTGCCAGTAGTACAGCGGCCCAAGAGACCCAGTACTTC
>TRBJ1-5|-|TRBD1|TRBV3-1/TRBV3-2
CASSLDRYNQPQHF
TGTGCCAGCAGTCTGGACAGGTACAATCAGCCCCAGCATTTT
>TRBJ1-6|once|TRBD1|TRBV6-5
CASNIDRGNSPLHF
TGTGCCAGCAACATCGACAGGGGGAATTCACCCCTCCACTTT
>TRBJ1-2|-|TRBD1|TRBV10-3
CAISGTGEAGYTF
TGTGCCATCAGCGGGACAGGAGAGGCCGGCTACACCTTC
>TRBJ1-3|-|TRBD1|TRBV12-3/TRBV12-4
CASRTGAGNTIYF
TGTGCCAGTCGGACAGGCGCGGGAAACACCATATATTTT
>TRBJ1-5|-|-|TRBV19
CASSEGGHSNQPQHF
TGTGCCAGTAGTGAAGGGGGTCATAGCAATCAGCCCCAGCATTTT
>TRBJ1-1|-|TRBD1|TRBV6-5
CASSLQGARAFF
TGTGCCAGCAGCTTACAGGGGGCGCGGGCTTTCTTT
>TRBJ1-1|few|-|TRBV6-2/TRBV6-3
CASSSIGARGTEAFF
TGTGCCAGCAGCTCGATCGGGGCCCGGGGGACTGAAGCTTTCTTT
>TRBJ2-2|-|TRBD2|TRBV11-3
CASTAGGRETGELFF
TGTGCCAGCACCGCGGGTGGGCGGGAGACCGGGGAGCTGTTTTTT
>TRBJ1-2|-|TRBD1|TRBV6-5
CATWDRGYGYTF
TGTGCCACCTGGGACAGGGGCTATGGCTACACCTTC
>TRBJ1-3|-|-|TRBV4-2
CASRQLGLEISGNTIYF
TGTGCCAGCCGGCAACTTGGGCTCGAAATCTCTGGAAACACCATATATTTT
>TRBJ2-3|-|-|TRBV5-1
CASSLTGPQDTQYF
TGCGCCAGCAGCTTGACAGGGCCACAGGATACGCAGTATTTT
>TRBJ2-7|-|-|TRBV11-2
CASSLDSGLRRVYEQYF
TGTGCCAGCAGCTTAGACTCGGGACTTAGGAGGGTTTACGAGCAGTACTTC
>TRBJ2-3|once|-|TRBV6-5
CASIRDGRGTDTQYF
TGTGCCAGCATACGGGACGGGAGAGGCACAGATACGCAGTATTTT
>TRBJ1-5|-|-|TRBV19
CASSMTSYFGRTAAQNSNQPQHF
TGTGCCAGTAGTATGACGTCATATTTCGGGCGGACAGCGGCCCAGAATAGCAATCAGCCCCAGCATTTT
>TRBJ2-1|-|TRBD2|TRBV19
CASREAGGGGAYNEQFF
TGTGCCAGTAGGGAAGCGGGGGGCGGTGGAGCCTACAATGAGCAGTTCTTC
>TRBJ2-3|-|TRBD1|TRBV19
CASSLGTGRFLKTLDTQYF
TGTGCCAGTAGTCTCGGGACAGGGCGATTCCTTAAGACTTTAGATACGCAGTATTTT
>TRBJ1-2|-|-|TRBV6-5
CASSHSQGGYTF
TGTGCCAGCAGTCACTCTCAGGGTGGCTACACCTTC
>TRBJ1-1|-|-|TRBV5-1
CASGGVSTEAFF
TGCGCCAGCGGCGGGGTAAGCACTGAAGCTTTCTTT
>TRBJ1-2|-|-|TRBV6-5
CASRVSGSIGYTF
TGTGCCAGCAGGGTCTCAGGAAGTATTGGCTACACCTTC
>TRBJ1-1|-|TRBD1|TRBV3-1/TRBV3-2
CASSPTHRGEAFF
TGTGCCAGCAGCCCAACCCACAGGGGAGAAGCTTTCTTT
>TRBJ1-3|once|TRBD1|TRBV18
CASSPAPTGASGNTIYF
TGTGCCAGCTCACCGGCCCCCACAGGGGCATCTGGAAACACCATATATTTT
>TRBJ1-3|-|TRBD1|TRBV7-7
CASSMGQPNSGNTIYF
TGTGCTAGCAGCATGGGACAGCCAAACTCTGGAAACACCATATATTTT
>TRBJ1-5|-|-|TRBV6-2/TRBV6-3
CASSPDRRYSNQPQHF
TGTGCCAGCAGCCCTGACAGGCGTTATAGCAATCAGCCCCAGCATTTT
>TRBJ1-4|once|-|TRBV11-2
CASSQLGGANEKLFF
TGTGCCAGCAGCCAACTGGGTGGAGCTAATGAAAAACTGTTTTTT
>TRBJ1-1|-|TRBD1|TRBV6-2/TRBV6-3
CASSSWTGRAEAFF
TGTGCCAGCAGTTCCTGGACAGGGCGGGCTGAAGCTTTCTTT
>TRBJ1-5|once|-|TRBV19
CASSKMDGGNQLQHF
TGTGCCAGTAGCAAAATGGACGGCGGGAATCAGCTCCAGCATTTT
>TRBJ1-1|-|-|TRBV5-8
CASSLERLTEAFF
TGTGCCAGCAGCTTGGAGAGGCTCACTGAAGCTTTCTTT
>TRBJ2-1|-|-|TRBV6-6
CASSLGQGGNEQFF
TGTGCCAGCAGTCTTGGACAGGGAGGGAACGAGCAGTTCTTC
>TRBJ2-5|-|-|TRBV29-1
CSALTLAAQETQYF
TGCAGCGCATTAACCCTAGCAGCACAAGAGACCCAGTACTTC
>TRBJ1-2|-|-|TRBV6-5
CASGARGGYTF
TGTGCCAGCGGAGCTCGAGGAGGCTACACCTTC
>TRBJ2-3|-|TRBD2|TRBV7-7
CASSFSGGDTDTQYF
TGTGCCAGCAGCTTCAGCGGGGGGGATACCGATACGCAGTATTTT
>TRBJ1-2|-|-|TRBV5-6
CASSLGQNYGYTF
TGTGCCAGCAGCTTGGGCCAGAACTATGGCTACACCTTC
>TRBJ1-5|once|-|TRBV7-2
CASSFRRGPQHF
TGTGCCAGCAGTTTCCGCCGAGGGCCCCAGCATTTT
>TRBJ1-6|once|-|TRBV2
CASARPLDNSPLHF
TGTGCCAGCGCTAGGCCGTTGGATAATTCACCCCTCCACTTT